The next 25 T cell receptor beta chains were all read from a single sample in a study of shared clonotypes between healthy human individuals. Profiled with immunoSEQ multiplex PCR; TCRdb holds only in-frame clones, not every one. The table lists over a million clones, 70% to 80% of them singletons. The sample taken for sequencing was memory CD4+ T cells from PBMCs. Subset in this sample: CD45RA-negative fraction. The origin of the receptors is a man aged 18 to 29 in good health. Some clones in this sample may be carry-over from other donors' samples.

The J gene is TRBJ1-1, the V gene TRBV5-1; D possibly corresponds to TRBD1 (5 bases). This CDR3 has 13 residues. Germline V lookup: CDR1 SGHRS, CDR2 YFSETQ. Trimming stripped 7 bases from V and 1 base from J, with 11 bases between. In nucleotides, the CDR3 is TGCGCCAGCGGGACGAGTACGAACACTGAAGCTTTCTTT. It specifies CASGTSTNTEAFF.

This clone was observed a few times. The chain links TRBV5-5 to TRBJ1-5; tentatively, D is TRBD1 (5 bases). Germline CDR1 reads SGHKS; CDR2 reads YYEKEE (reference sequence). The CDR3 consists of 16 residues. Trimming took off 0 bases at V and 0 bases at J, with 10 bases between the two ends. The CDR3 here is CASSLADSFSNQPQHF. CDR3 coding DNA: TGTGCCAGCAGCTTGGCCGACAGTTTTAGCAATCAGCCCCAGCATTTT.

The rearrangement links TRBV30 to TRBJ2-3; 7 nucleotides match TRBD1. Looked up from germline, CDR1 is GTSNPN and CDR2 is SVGIG (reference sequence). The CDR3 sequence is 13 residues long. CDR3 amino acids: CTTTGIFTDTQYF. In DNA form, the CDR3 reads TGTACCACGACAGGGATATTCACAGATACGCAGTATTTT.

This clone was observed a few times. This sequence joins TRBV5-1 and TRBJ2-7; 9 bases are a match to TRBD2. This CDR3 region has 15 residues. V was pared by 2 bases and J by 0 bases, with 3 bases of the junction left unmatched. Germline V gene lookup returns CDR1 SGHRS and CDR2 YFSETQ. The CDR3 reads CASSLVAGASYEQYF. The CDR3 DNA is TGCGCCAGCAGCTTAGTAGCGGGAGCCTCCTACGAGCAGTACTTC.

This clone was picked up one time. The chain combines TRBV5-1 with TRBJ2-4, with D maybe TRBD2 (6 bases). Trimming shortened V by 4 bases and J by 9 bases, and 23 bases separated the two germline ends. Germline lookup yields CDR1 SGHRS and CDR2 YFSETQ. This CDR3 is built from 16 residues. The CDR3 DNA reads TGCGCCAGCAGCCCCGAGCCGGGAGCCTTGGGTAGCATTCAGTACTTC. Encoded protein: CASSPEPGALGSIQYF.

The J gene is TRBJ2-5, the V gene TRBV7-3, with TRBD1 identical over 12 bases. The germline CDR1 and CDR2 sequences are SGHTA and FQGTGA. Losses at the gene ends were 5 bases for V and 4 bases for J; bases not matched to a gene: 8. CDR3 size: 16 residues. DNA for the CDR3: TGTGCCAGCAGCCCAGCCGGGACAGGGGGCCGAGAGACCCAGTACTTC. Translation: CASSPAGTGGRETQYF.

V usage is TRBV18 and J usage is TRBJ2-2; 10 nucleotides align to TRBD2. This CDR3 is 16 amino acids long. The V gene's germline CDR1 is KGHSH and CDR2 LQKENI. Trimming at V came to 0 bases and at J to 4 bases, leaving 2 bases not matched to a gene. CDR3 nucleotide sequence: TGTGCCAGCTCACCACCGGAGCGGGGGGGCACCGGGGAGCTGTTTTTT. It encodes CASSPPERGGTGELFF.

This chain connects TRBV6-5 to TRBJ2-3, with D possibly TRBD2 on 7 matching bases. The V gene lost 2 bases and the J gene lost 6 bases, with 18 bases spanning the gap. Germline V CDR1 and CDR2: MNHEY, SVGAGI. The CDR3 has 16 residues. In nucleotides, the CDR3 is TGTGCCAGCAGTTACGGGGGCGGGAGAGCCGGGGATACGCAGTATTTT. Translating gives CASSYGGGRAGDTQYF.

This clone was observed once. This may be a read error: a much more frequent sequence differs by one nucleotide. The V gene is TRBV18, the J gene TRBJ2-5; D possibly corresponds to TRBD2 (6 bases). The V and J ends lost 8 bases and 5 bases respectively, with 6 bases between them. CDR1 and CDR2 (germline): KGHSH, LQKENI. This CDR3 spans 10 amino acids. CDR3 DNA sequence: TGTGCCAGCGGGAGGGAGACCCAGTACTTC. Translation gives CASGRETQYF.

V usage is TRBV28 and J usage is TRBJ2-3, with 16 bases fitting TRBD2. This CDR3 contains 21 residues. V gave up 4 bases and J gave up 4 bases; unmatched junction bases: 17. Per the germline V gene, CDR1 is MDHEN and CDR2 is SYDVKM. CDR3 loop: CASSSNRGRGLAGGKSDTQYF. In DNA form, the CDR3 reads TGTGCCAGCAGTTCTAACAGGGGTCGGGGACTAGCGGGAGGGAAATCAGATACGCAGTATTTT.

V gene TRBV9 combines with J gene TRBJ2-7; D not resolved. Trimming left V 4 bases short and J 0 bases short, with 11 bases between. Per germline, CDR1 SGDLS and CDR2 YYNGEE. CDR3 size: 14 residues. The CDR3 DNA is TGTGCCAGCAGCATTCGACCGCTCTCCTACGAGCAGTACTTC. Protein: CASSIRPLSYEQYF.

The V gene is TRBV2, the J gene TRBJ1-5; the match to TRBD1 covers 7 bases. V was pared by 6 bases and J by 5 bases, with 1 base of the junction left unmatched. This CDR3 is 12 amino acids long. From germline, CDR1 is SNHLY and CDR2 FYNNEI. CDR3 region: CASSRGDQPQHF. CDR3 nucleotides: TGTGCCAGCAGCAGGGGGGATCAGCCCCAGCATTTT.

V gene TRBV5-1 combines with J gene TRBJ2-5, with D possibly being TRBD2 (5 bases). V was shortened by 4 bases and J by 2 bases, with 12 bases between the two germline ends. Germline lookup yields CDR1 SGHRS and CDR2 YFSETQ. The CDR3 has 14 amino acids. CDR3 nucleotide sequence: TGCGCCAGCAGCAATATAGCGACACAAGAGACCCAGTACTTC. It is translated as CASSNIATQETQYF. The whole variable domain, remainder taken from reference TRBV5-1 and TRBJ2-5, is KAGVTQTPRYLIKTRGQQVTLSCSPISGHRSVSWYQQTPGQGLQFLFEYFSETQRNKGNFPGRFSGRQFSNSRSEMNVSTLELGDSALYLCASSNIATQETQYFGPGTRLLVL.

The chain couples TRBV6-6 to TRBJ2-3; 12 nucleotides align to TRBD2. V was pared by 4 bases and J by 5 bases, with 7 bases of the junction left unmatched. There are 16 residues in the CDR3. Germline CDR1 MNHNY, CDR2 SVGAGI (reference sequence). CDR3 sequence: CASSSGLAGGEDTQYF. CDR3 DNA: TGTGCCAGCAGTTCAGGGCTAGCGGGAGGGGAAGATACGCAGTATTTT.

This clone was found a few times. Given a much more abundant clone one base away, this may be a read error. The chain has TRBV4-1 and TRBJ1-1, with 7 bases aligning to TRBD1. Germline CDR1 and CDR2: MGHRA and YSYEKL. This CDR3 region has 15 residues. Trimming removed 1 base from V and 1 base from J; junction bases left unmatched: 3. DNA of the CDR3: TGCGCCAGCAGCCAAGCGGCAGGGGGGAACACTGAAGCTTTCTTT. As protein: CASSQAAGGNTEAFF.

The chain has TRBV7-2 and TRBJ2-3; D unclear. V lost 5 bases to trimming and J lost 3 bases, with 15 bases between them. Looked up from germline, CDR1 is SGHTA and CDR2 is FQGNSA. There are 15 residues in the CDR3. The CDR3 nucleotides are TGTGCCAGCAGCCAATTTGGGGTACAGACAGATACGCAGTATTTT. It is translated as CASSQFGVQTDTQYF.

The V gene is TRBV28, the J gene TRBJ1-2, with D possibly being TRBD1 (5 bases). V was cut by 3 bases and J by 8 bases, with 22 bases left in between. CDR1 MDHEN and CDR2 SYDVKM come from the germline V gene. CDR3 length: 16 residues. In nucleotides, the CDR3 is TGTGCCAGCAGTTTTGTGGGGGTTGGCAGGGCGAACGGCTACACCTTC. Residues: CASSFVGVGRANGYTF.

This sequence joins TRBV18 and TRBJ2-7; TRBD2 matches 11 bases. This CDR3 comprises 15 residues. Germline V CDR1 and CDR2: KGHSH, LQKENI. V lost 1 base, J lost 2 bases, and 1 base stayed unmatched. CDR3 nucleotide sequence: TGTGCCAGCTCACCACTAGCGGGAGGGACCTACGAGCAGTACTTC. Protein sequence: CASSPLAGGTYEQYF.

This clone was counted only a few times. The chain is built from TRBV7-9 and TRBJ1-1; D gene uncertain. From germline, CDR1 is SEHNR and CDR2 FQNEAQ (reference sequence). The CDR3 sequence is 13 residues long. The V end was cut by 10 bases, the J end by 1 base, with 13 bases between. The CDR3 DNA reads as TGTGCCACCGGTCCACGGCAGAACACTGAAGCTTTCTTT. It codes for CATGPRQNTEAFF.

The genes are TRBV6-1 and TRBJ1-5; TRBD1 matches 7 bases. The CDR3 is 14 amino acids. CDR1 is MNHNS, CDR2 SASEGT, per germline. J gave up 11 bases and V 7 bases, and 14 bases lay outside the gene matches. The CDR3 is CASITTGTPGAQHF. The CDR3 DNA reads TGTGCCAGCATCACGACAGGGACCCCAGGGGCCCAGCATTTT.

This chain connects TRBV28 to TRBJ1-2; 9 nucleotides align to TRBD1. This CDR3 has 14 amino acids. The V segment lost 3 bases and the J segment 14 bases; nucleotides outside the gene matches: 13. Per the germline V gene, CDR1 is MDHEN and CDR2 is SYDVKM. The CDR3 DNA reads as TGTGCCAGCAGTTTTCTTAACATACAGGGGGCCCCTACCTTC. Its protein is CASSFLNIQGAPTF.

This clone has a handful of counts. The V call is TRBV9, the J call TRBJ1-1; D gene unclear. Germline V gene data show CDR1 as SGDLS and CDR2 as YYNGEE. The CDR3 has 14 residues. Trimming cost V 0 bases and J 11 bases, with 17 bases left between them. The CDR3 sequence: CASSVGGDGREAFF. The CDR3 nucleotides read TGTGCCAGCAGCGTAGGAGGAGACGGTAGAGAGGCTTTCTTT.

The chain is built from TRBV5-4 and TRBJ2-3, with 9 bases fitting TRBD2. Germline CDR1 is SGHNT and CDR2 is YYREEE (reference sequence). This CDR3 is built from 16 residues. V was clipped by 4 bases and J by 2 bases; unmatched bases: 8. The CDR3 DNA is TGTGCCAGCAGCGGGGCGGGAGGGCCCCCCACAGATACGCAGTATTTT. Its translation is CASSGAGGPPTDTQYF. The full variable domain, completed using reference TRBV5-4 and TRBJ2-3, is ETGVTQSPTHLIKTRGQQVTLRCSSQSGHNTVSWYQQALGQGPQFIFQYYREEENGRGNFPPRFSGLQFPNYSSELNVNALELDDSALYLCASSGAGGPPTDTQYFGPGTRLTVL.

There are a few counts of this clone. V is TRBV6-1 and J is TRBJ1-1; D gene uncertain. The CDR3 runs 13 residues. Deletions cut 7 bases from V and 0 bases from J, with 9 bases between. CDR1 is MNHNS and CDR2 is SASEGT in the germline V gene. In nucleotides, the CDR3 is TGTGCCAGCACCTTTGATCTGAACACTGAAGCTTTCTTT. It translates to CASTFDLNTEAFF.

This clone was counted many times. The chain couples TRBV11-1 to TRBJ2-3; D unresolved. Germline CDR1 reads SGHAT; CDR2 reads FQDESV (reference sequence). Trimming took 0 bases from V and 2 from J, leaving 3 bases between them. This CDR3 has 13 amino acids. This CDR3 reads CASSLAPTDTQYF. The CDR3 bases are TGTGCCAGCAGCTTAGCTCCCACAGATACGCAGTATTTT.